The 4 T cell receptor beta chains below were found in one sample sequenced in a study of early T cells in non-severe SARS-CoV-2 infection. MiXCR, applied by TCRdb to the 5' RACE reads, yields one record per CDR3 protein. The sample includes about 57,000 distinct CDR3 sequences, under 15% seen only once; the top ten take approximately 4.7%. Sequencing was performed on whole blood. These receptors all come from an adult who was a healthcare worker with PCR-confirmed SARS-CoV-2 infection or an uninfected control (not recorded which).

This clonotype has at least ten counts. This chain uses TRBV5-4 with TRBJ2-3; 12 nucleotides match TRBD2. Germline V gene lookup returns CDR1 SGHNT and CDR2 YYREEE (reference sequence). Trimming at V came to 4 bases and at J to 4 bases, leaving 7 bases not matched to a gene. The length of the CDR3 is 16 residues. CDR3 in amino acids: CASSPLTSGGPDTQYF. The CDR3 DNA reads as TGTGCCAGCAGCCCCTTGACTAGCGGGGGTCCAGATACGCAGTATTTT.

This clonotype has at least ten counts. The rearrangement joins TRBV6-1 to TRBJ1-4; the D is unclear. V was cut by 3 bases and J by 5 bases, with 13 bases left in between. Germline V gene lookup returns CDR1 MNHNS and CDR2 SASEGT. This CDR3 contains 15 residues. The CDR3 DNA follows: TGTGCCAGCAGTGACCTGAGTCACACCAATGAAAAACTGTTTTTT. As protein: CASSDLSHTNEKLFF.

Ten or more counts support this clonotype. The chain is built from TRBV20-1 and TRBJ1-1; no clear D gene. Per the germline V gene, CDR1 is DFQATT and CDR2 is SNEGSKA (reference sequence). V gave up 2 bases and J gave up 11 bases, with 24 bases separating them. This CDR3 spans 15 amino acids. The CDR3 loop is CSARYDRPTLKSAFF. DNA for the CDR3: TGCAGTGCTAGATATGATCGGCCCACCCTTAAATCGGCTTTCTTT.

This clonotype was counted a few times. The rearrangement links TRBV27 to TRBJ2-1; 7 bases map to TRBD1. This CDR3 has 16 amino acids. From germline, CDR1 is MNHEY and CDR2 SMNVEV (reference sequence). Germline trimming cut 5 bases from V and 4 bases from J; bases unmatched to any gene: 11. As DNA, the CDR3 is TGTGCCAGCAGTGGGGGACAGTCTAGAACATACAATGAGCAGTTCTTC. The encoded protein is CASSGGQSRTYNEQFF.